A selection of T cell receptor beta chains follows, all from one sample in a study of blood T cell repertoires in COVID-19. This table comes from immunoSEQ multiplex PCR, and its TCRdb copy is limited to in-frame clones, with some not included. In the table there are approximately 500,000 clones, less than 90% of which are singletons. The sample comprised peripheral blood. The receptors derive from a woman aged 45-65 years with COVID-19, enrolled during active disease. The CDR3 runs from the conserved cysteine through the conserved F or W. Each record gives: V gene, CDR3 protein.

>TRBV5-1
CASSLAFYGSPLHF
>TRBV11-2
CASSLDQGRSYGYTF
>TRBV14
CASSPRQGVSYNEQFF
>TRBV11-2
CASSSMDKETQYF
>TRBV27
CASTEDTVGHF
>TRBV24-1
CATSGQASYEQYF
>TRBV7-9
CASSLVLASGGEQYF
>TRBV6-5
CASSSVGPDTQYF
>TRBV19
CASSRRDRGSNEKLFF
>TRBV28
CASSLTGAQYF
>TRBV3-1/TRBV3-2
CASSQAGVPYEQYF
>TRBV5-4
CASRLDRLGYTF
>TRBV29-1
CSVSGGTGAYEQYF
>TRBV5-1
CASSVPGQGSNEKLFF
>TRBV20-1
CSGGRGYGYTF
>TRBV28
CASSPSVAGAVSTDTQYF
>TRBV6-1
CASSEENRAIYGYTF
>TRBV5-6
CASIFRGNYNSPLHF
>TRBV7-9
CASSRGGPGHEQYF
>TRBV10-1
CASSVSRGEQFF
>TRBV7-6
CASSWTANEQFF
>TRBV5-4
CASSLVGQGASEKLFF
>TRBV4-1
CASSQVPGTQYF
>TRBV5-6
CASSSWTGLNEQYF
>TRBV6-6
CASSSAVAVNQPQHF
>TRBV30
CACRNLTGDSPLHF
>TRBV9
CASSVPGGNEKLFF
>TRBV5-1
CASSPQSRPEAFF
>TRBV11-2
CASSRQGANTEAFF
>TRBV5-8
CASSLATGGYQPQHF
>TRBV30
CAWSVPRQGKKAYGYTF
>TRBV4-1
CASSQPTVFSATNEKLFF
>TRBV27
CASSPLRTGRAYGYTF
>TRBV29-1
CSVAKETQYF
>TRBV6-5
CASSYTGTGNTEAFF
>TRBV10-3
CAISEQRDRDYGYTF
>TRBV5-6
CASSLGTSAANTDTQYF
>TRBV7-2
CASSWERTDTQYF
>TRBV27
CASSTVPGQGEAFF
>TRBV30
CAWKDSGSEKLFF
>TRBV7-9
CASSTSSGQETQYF
>TRBV10-3
CAISEGSYGYTF
>TRBV14
CASSQTPRVNGYTF
>TRBV5-4
CASQSKRGNTEAFF
>TRBV27
CASSPYLGLAGFREQFF
>TRBV12-3/TRBV12-4
CASSFGPGGEAFF
>TRBV11-2
CASSLGLAFREQYF
>TRBV4-1
CASSQTGEVSDTQYF
>TRBV5-1
CASSWRGTETQYF
>TRBV9
CASSVVSGDTQYF
>TRBV19
CASSIGGGQPQHF
>TRBV5-1
CASAGGPNEQFF
>TRBV2
CASSESGRYGYTF
>TRBV5-1
CASSLGQGNNSPLHF
>TRBV7-9
CASSVGEEQYF
>TRBV5-6
CASSLVGQGMNEQFF